Shown below are 19 T cell receptor beta chains from a single sample sequenced in a study of blood T cell repertoires in COVID-19 (dated by TCRdb to 2018 to 2021). Library prep was done by the immunoSEQ multiplex PCR assay. TCRdb's version of the immuneACCESS table is confined to in-frame rearrangements and falls short of the full clone set. An unresolved V gene accounts for under half of the shortfall where checked; the remainder is of unknown origin. This sample has approximately 200,000 clones in its table, and 85% of those were observed once. The top ten constitute around a sixth of the sample. Sequencing was done on a sample of PBMCs or T cells enriched from blood (not recorded which). All receptors come from a man in his forties who had recovered from COVID-19.

The chain links TRBV13 to TRBJ2-1; 7 bases align to TRBD2. CDR3 length equals 15 residues. The junction had 6 bases not matched to a gene; V was cut back by 5 bases and J by 2 bases. CDR1 and CDR2 from the germline V gene are PRHDT and FYEKMQ (reference sequence). CDR3 DNA: TGTGCCAGCAGCCTCCCGGGAGGTGCCTACAATGAGCAGTTCTTC. Encoded protein: CASSLPGGAYNEQFF.

The chain combines TRBV29-1 with TRBJ1-2, with D possibly TRBD1 on 6 matching bases. There are 13 residues in the CDR3. Trimming stripped 4 bases from V and 4 bases from J, with 13 bases between. In germline, CDR1 is SQVTM, CDR2 ANQGSEA. CDR3 in amino acids: CSVGGGSGYGYTF. The CDR3 DNA follows: TGCAGCGTTGGCGGGGGCTCAGGCTATGGCTACACCTTC.

The chain links TRBV10-3 to TRBJ1-4; D call uncertain. The ends were cut back, 3 bases at V and 7 bases at J, with 9 bases in the middle. Germline V gene lookup returns CDR1 ENHRY and CDR2 SYGVKD. This CDR3 region has 13 residues. The CDR3 is CAISDGRVEKLFF. CDR3 nucleotide sequence: TGTGCCATCAGTGACGGGCGGGTTGAAAAACTGTTTTTT.

The chain employs TRBV7-3 and TRBJ2-1; 7 positions match TRBD2. Per the germline V gene, CDR1 is SGHTA and CDR2 is FQGTGA. Trimming at V came to 5 bases and at J to 8 bases, leaving 9 bases not matched to a gene. The CDR3 is made up of 14 amino acids. The CDR3 region has the DNA TGTGCCAGCAGCCCAAGACTAGCTTTCCATGAGCAGTTCTTC. It yields the protein CASSPRLAFHEQFF.

This clone has more than one count but fewer than ten. The rearrangement links TRBV7-9 to TRBJ1-2; 10 nucleotides agree with TRBD1. The CDR3 has 15 amino acids. V dropped 1 base and J dropped 6; count of bases not matched to a gene: 5. The germline gives CDR1 SEHNR, CDR2 FQNEAQ (reference sequence). In DNA, the CDR3 is TGTGCCAGCAGCTTAGGTGGACAGGGGGTGCATGGCTACACCTTC. It encodes CASSLGGQGVHGYTF.

The chain employs TRBV4-1 and TRBJ2-7, with 9 bases aligning to TRBD2. The CDR3 consists of 15 residues. Germline V lookup: CDR1 MGHRA, CDR2 YSYEKL. V was pared by 2 bases and J by 0 bases, with 2 bases of the junction left unmatched. CDR3 sequence (DNA): TGCGCCAGCAGCCAACGACTAGCGGTCTCCTACGAGCAGTACTTC. It yields the protein CASSQRLAVSYEQYF.

For the CDR3, the DNA is TGTGCCAGCAGTTTTGGTACAGGGGTAGGCGGGGAGCTGTTTTTT. Translating gives CASSFGTGVGGELFF. The genes are TRBV27 and TRBJ2-2, with 7 bases lining up with TRBD1. The CDR3 is 15 residues long. Germline V gene sequence: CDR1 MNHEY, CDR2 SMNVEV (reference sequence). J was trimmed by 7 bases and V by 3 bases; bases with no gene match: 8.

The chain links TRBV6-2 or TRBV6-3 to TRBJ2-1; possibly TRBD1 for D (6 bases). Per the germline V gene, CDR1 is MNHEY and CDR2 is SVGEGT. Trimming took 0 bases from V and 7 from J, leaving 19 bases between them. The CDR3 runs to 17 residues. CDR3 sequence: CASSYSTPGATTNEQFF. CDR3 DNA: TGTGCCAGCAGTTACTCGACACCAGGGGCAACTACAAATGAGCAGTTCTTC.

The chain employs TRBV6-6 and TRBJ2-3; D might be TRBD1 (5 bases). The CDR3 runs to 14 residues. The germline CDR1 and CDR2 sequences are MNHNY and SVGAGI (reference sequence). The V gene lost 6 bases and the J gene lost 4 bases, with 14 bases spanning the gap. In DNA, the CDR3 is TGTGCCAGCAGGCCCAGGGCCCCCCCAGATACGCAGTATTTT. Its protein product is CASRPRAPPDTQYF.

The gene calls are TRBV6-6 and TRBJ1-1; maybe TRBD1 (5 bases). CDR1 MNHNY and CDR2 SVGAGI come from the germline V gene (reference sequence). The CDR3 runs 15 residues. V lost 5 bases to trimming and J lost 3 bases, with 16 bases between them. This CDR3 is CASSTPQGWDTEAFF. The CDR3 DNA follows: TGTGCCAGCAGTACCCCCCAGGGATGGGACACTGAAGCTTTCTTT.

This chain uses TRBV6-6 with TRBJ2-7; D may be TRBD2 (5 bases). Per germline, CDR1 MNHNY and CDR2 SVGAGI (reference sequence). V lost 4 bases and J lost 6, with 13 bases in between. This CDR3 contains 13 residues. The CDR3 region is CASSFPGITEQYF. CDR3 DNA sequence: TGTGCCAGCAGTTTCCCGGGGATTACCGAGCAGTACTTC.

The CDR3 loop reads CASSASTHSSYNEQFF. The CDR3 DNA reads as TGTGCCAGCAGCGCATCTACGCATAGCTCCTACAATGAGCAGTTCTTC. The chain couples TRBV9 to TRBJ2-1, with unresolved D. In germline, CDR1 is SGDLS, CDR2 YYNGEE. With 3 bases removed from V and 0 bases from J, the gap between germline ends came to 13 bases. CDR3 length: 16 amino acids.

V and J are TRBV21-1 and TRBJ2-1; TRBD2 is taken as the D call from the table, unchecked against the DNA. TRBV21-1 is flagged as a pseudogene. The CDR3 totals 19 residues. The CDR3 DNA follows: TGTGCCAGCAGCAATCTTAGGATGGCTAGCGGGTCACGTTACAATGAGCAGTTCTTC. Translating it yields CASSNLRMASGSRYNEQFF.

The rearrangement uses TRBV4-2 and TRBJ1-5, with TRBD1 matching 7 bases. V was pared by 1 base and J by 4 bases, with 4 bases of the junction left unmatched. This CDR3 is 15 amino acids long. CDR1 and CDR2 (germline): LGHNA, YNFKEQ. This CDR3 reads CASSQGQGQNQPQHF. CDR3 in DNA: TGTGCCAGCAGCCAAGGACAGGGTCAGAATCAGCCCCAGCATTTT.

The rearrangement joins TRBV28 to TRBJ1-2; 7 nucleotides line up with TRBD1. CDR1 and CDR2 from the germline V gene are MDHEN and SYDVKM. The CDR3 contains 13 residues. V dropped 7 bases and J dropped 4; count of bases not matched to a gene: 6. CDR3 bases: TGTGCCAGCACCACAGGGGCCGTCTATGGCTACACCTTC. It translates to CASTTGAVYGYTF.

The J gene is TRBJ1-5, the V gene TRBV20-1, with 7 bases identical to TRBD1. V shed 3 bases, J shed 2 bases, and the junction held 7 bases outside the gene matches. Germline V lookup: CDR1 DFQATT, CDR2 SNEGSKA (reference sequence). The CDR3 is made up of 15 amino acids. CDR3 residues: CSASRGTDRNQPQHF. As DNA, the CDR3 is TGCAGTGCTAGTCGGGGGACAGACCGCAATCAGCCCCAGCATTTT.

The chain combines TRBV5-1 with TRBJ2-3, with TRBD1 matching 10 bases. The CDR3 has 14 residues. Germline V gene lookup returns CDR1 SGHRS and CDR2 YFSETQ. With 5 bases clipped from V and 8 bases from J, the junction kept 8 bases outside the gene matches. For the CDR3, the DNA is TGCGCCAGCAGTGCTGGGACAGGGGAGGGTACGCAGTATTTT. This sequence encodes CASSAGTGEGTQYF.

The chain combines TRBV18 with TRBJ2-2; 9 bases align to TRBD1. Looked up from germline, CDR1 is KGHSH and CDR2 is LQKENI. The ends lost 8 bases at V and 1 base at J; junction bases unmatched: 2. This CDR3 is built from 14 residues. CDR3 bases: TGTGCCAGCGCGGGACAGGGGAACACCGGGGAGCTGTTTTTT. This translates into CASAGQGNTGELFF.

This rearrangement joins TRBV19 to TRBJ1-6, with D tentatively TRBD1 (5 bases). Germline CDR1 reads LNHDA; CDR2 reads SQIVND (reference sequence). The CDR3 contains 14 residues. V was shortened by 4 bases and J by 4 bases, with 8 bases between the two germline ends. CDR3 in amino acids: CASSRTGYNSPLHF. CDR3 in DNA: TGTGCCAGTAGTAGAACAGGATATAATTCACCCCTCCACTTT.